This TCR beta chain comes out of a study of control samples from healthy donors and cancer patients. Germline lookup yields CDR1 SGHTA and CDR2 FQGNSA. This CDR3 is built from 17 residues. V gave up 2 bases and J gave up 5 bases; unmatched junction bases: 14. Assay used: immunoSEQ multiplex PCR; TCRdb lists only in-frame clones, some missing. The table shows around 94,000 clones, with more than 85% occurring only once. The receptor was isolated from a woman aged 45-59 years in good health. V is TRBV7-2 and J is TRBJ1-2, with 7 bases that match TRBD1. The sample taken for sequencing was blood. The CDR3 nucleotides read TGTGCCAGCAGCTTAACGGACAGGTGGGGAGGGGATTATGGCTACACCTTC. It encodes CASSLTDRWGGDYGYTF.